The present entry profiles one TCR beta chain with its context. The CDR3 consists of 16 residues. Germline-derived CDR1 and CDR2 are MNHEY and SVGAGI. Trimming shortened V by 5 bases and J by 0 bases, and 11 bases separated the two germline ends. The sample is drawn from a study of T-cell memory formation after mild COVID-19. TCRdb reprocessed the 5' RACE reads via MiXCR and lists one record per CDR3 protein. The table includes around 250,000 distinct CDR3 sequences, roughly 17% detected once. This receptor was identified in a young man who had mild COVID-19 (a few samples of this study predate the infection). Cell type and time point are not known. The chain recombines TRBV6-5 with TRBJ1-6; D not resolved. Sequences were obtained from PBMCs or a T cell subset sorted from them (not recorded which). In DNA form, the CDR3 reads TGTGCCAGCAGTAAACCGCGGAGCTCCTATAATTCACCCCTCCACTTT. Translation: CASSKPRSSYNSPLHF.